The source of this T cell receptor beta chain is a study of cytomegalovirus exposure and HLA in healthy donors. Losses at the gene ends were 2 bases for V and 3 bases for J; bases not matched to a gene: 4. This CDR3 region has 15 residues. The V gene's germline CDR1 is SGHRS and CDR2 YFSETQ. PCR primers comprised 60 Vbeta and 13 Jbeta primers. Profiling relied on immunoSEQ multiplex PCR, and the TCRdb table lists in-frame clones only, not all of them. The data contain 150,000 to 200,000 clones, around 79% of them singletons. A word on this clone: What it binds is unknown.

General study findings and limits: Later, an analysis found that common viral pathogens appeared to be linked with several of the most significant clusters. The dataset shows that most TCR sequences were rare, while some public TCRs occurred in many donors. Cytomegalovirus status was reportedly diagnosed by the classifier with high sensitivity and specificity.

The clonotype was recovered from a man aged 35 to 55 in good health and CMV-seropositive. The source material was PBMCs. The chain recombines TRBV5-1 with TRBJ2-7; 11 bases are a match to TRBD2. The CDR3 DNA sequence: TGCGCCAGCAGCTTAGGGACTAGCGGTATCTACGAGCAGTACTTC. This codes for CASSLGTSGIYEQYF.